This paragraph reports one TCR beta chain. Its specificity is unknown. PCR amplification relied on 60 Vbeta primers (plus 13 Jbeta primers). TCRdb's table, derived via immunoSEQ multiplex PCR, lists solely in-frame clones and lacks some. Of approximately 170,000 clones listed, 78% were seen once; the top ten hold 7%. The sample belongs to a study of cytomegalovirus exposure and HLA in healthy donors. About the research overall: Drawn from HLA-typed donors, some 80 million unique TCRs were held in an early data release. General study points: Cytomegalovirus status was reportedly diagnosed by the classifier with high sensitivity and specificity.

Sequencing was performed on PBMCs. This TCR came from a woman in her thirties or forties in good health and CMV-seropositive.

For the CDR3, the DNA is TGTGCCAGCAGCCCCGGAGGGGCTACTGGGGCCAACGTCCTGACTTTC. Its protein product is CASSPGGATGANVLTF. The chain employs TRBV7-3 and TRBJ2-6, with D perhaps matching TRBD2 (6 bases). Germline V gene data show CDR1 as SGHTA and CDR2 as FQGTGA. This CDR3 has 16 amino acids. Trimming removed 5 bases at V and 2 bases at J, with 13 bases between.